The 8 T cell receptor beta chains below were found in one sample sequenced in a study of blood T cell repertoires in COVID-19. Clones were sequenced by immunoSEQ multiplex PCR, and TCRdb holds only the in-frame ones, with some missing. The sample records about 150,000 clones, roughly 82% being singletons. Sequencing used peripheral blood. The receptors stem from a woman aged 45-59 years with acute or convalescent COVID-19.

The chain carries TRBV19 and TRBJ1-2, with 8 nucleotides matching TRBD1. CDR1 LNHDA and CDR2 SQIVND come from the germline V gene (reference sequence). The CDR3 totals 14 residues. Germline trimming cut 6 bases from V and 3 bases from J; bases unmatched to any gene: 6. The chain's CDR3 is CASRLTGVDYGYTF. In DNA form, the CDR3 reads TGTGCCAGTAGGCTGACAGGGGTCGACTATGGCTACACCTTC.

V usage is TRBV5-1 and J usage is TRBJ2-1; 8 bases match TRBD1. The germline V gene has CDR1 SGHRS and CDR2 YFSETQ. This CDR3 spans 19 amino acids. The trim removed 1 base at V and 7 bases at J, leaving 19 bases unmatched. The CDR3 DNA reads TGCGCCAGCAGCTTGCGGGTAGACAGGGGCCGACTCGGGCGGAATGAGCAGTTCTTC. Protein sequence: CASSLRVDRGRLGRNEQFF.

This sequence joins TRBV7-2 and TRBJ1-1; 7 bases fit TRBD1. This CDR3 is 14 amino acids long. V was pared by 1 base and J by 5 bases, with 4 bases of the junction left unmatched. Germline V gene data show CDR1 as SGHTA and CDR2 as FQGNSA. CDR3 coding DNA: TGTGCCAGCAGCTTAGTTACAGGGGAGACTGAAGCTTTCTTT. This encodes CASSLVTGETEAFF.

DNA of the CDR3: TGTGCCAGCAGTTTCGGGGACTCTGAAGCTTTCTTT. As protein: CASSFGDSEAFF. The gene calls are TRBV12-3 or TRBV12-4 and TRBJ1-1; a weak D match, TRBD1 (5 bases). There are 12 residues in the CDR3. V gave up 3 bases and J gave up 6 bases, with 8 bases separating them.

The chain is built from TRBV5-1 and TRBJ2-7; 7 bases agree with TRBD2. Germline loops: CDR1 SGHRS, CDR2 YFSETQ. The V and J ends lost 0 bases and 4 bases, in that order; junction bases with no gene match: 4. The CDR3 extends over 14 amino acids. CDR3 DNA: TGCGCCAGCAGCTTGGCCCCGGGGGGTTACGAGCAGTACTTC. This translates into CASSLAPGGYEQYF. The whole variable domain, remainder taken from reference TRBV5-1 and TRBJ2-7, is KAGVTQTPRYLIKTRGQQVTLSCSPISGHRSVSWYQQTPGQGLQFLFEYFSETQRNKGNFPGRFSGRQFSNSRSEMNVSTLELGDSALYLCASSLAPGGYEQYFGPGTRLTVT.

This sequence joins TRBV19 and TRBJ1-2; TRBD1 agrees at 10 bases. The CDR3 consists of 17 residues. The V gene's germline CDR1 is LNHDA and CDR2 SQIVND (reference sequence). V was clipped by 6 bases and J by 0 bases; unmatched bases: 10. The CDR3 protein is CASSPRTGGYANYGYTF. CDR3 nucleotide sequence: TGTGCCAGTAGCCCGCGGACAGGGGGTTATGCTAACTATGGCTACACCTTC.

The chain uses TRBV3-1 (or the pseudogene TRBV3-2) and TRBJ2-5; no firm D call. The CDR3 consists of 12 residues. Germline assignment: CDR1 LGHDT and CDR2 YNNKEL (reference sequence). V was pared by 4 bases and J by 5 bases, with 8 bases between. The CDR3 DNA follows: TGTGCCAGCAGCCCCCATCAGGAGACCCAGTACTTC. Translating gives CASSPHQETQYF.

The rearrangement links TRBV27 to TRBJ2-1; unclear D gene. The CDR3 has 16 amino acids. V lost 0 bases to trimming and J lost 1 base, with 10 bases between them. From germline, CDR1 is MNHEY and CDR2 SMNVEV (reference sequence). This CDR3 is CASSLSPQTSYNEQFF. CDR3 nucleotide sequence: TGTGCCAGCAGTTTATCACCCCAGACTTCCTACAATGAGCAGTTCTTC.